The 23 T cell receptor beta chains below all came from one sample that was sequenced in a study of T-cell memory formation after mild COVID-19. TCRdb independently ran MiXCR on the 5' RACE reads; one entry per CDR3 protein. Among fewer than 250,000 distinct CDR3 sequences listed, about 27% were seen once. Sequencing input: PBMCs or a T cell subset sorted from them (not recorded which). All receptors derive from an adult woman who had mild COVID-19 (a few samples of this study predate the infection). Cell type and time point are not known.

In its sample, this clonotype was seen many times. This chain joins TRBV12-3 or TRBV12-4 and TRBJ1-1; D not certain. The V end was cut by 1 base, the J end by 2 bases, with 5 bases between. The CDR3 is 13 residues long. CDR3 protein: CASSLGKNTEAFF. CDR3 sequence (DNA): TGTGCCAGCAGTTTAGGTAAAAACACTGAAGCTTTCTTT.

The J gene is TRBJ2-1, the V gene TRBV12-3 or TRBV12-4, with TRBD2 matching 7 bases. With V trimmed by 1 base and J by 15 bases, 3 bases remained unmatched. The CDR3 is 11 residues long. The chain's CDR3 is CASSLGGRGFF. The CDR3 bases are TGTGCCAGCAGTTTAGGTGGGAGGGGGTTCTTC.

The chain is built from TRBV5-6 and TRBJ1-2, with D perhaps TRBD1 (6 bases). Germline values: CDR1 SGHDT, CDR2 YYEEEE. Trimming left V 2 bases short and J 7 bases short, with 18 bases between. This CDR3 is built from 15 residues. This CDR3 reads CASSLSPGESSGYTF. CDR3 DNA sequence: TGTGCCAGCAGCTTATCGCCAGGGGAATCTAGTGGCTACACCTTC.

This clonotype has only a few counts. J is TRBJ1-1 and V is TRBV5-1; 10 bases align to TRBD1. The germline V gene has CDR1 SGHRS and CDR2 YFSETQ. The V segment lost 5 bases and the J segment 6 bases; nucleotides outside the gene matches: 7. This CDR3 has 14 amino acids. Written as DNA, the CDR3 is TGCGCCAGCAGGGAGGCGACAGGGGGCTCTGAAGCTTTCTTT. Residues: CASREATGGSEAFF.

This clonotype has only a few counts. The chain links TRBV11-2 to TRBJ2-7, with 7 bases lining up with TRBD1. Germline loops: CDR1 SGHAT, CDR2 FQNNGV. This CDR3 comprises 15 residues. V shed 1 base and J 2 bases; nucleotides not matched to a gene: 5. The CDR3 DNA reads TGTGCCAGCAGCTTAGGGTGGGACAGTCCCTACGAGCAGTACTTC. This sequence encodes CASSLGWDSPYEQYF.

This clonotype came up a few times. As DNA, the CDR3 is TGTGCCAGCAGCTTAGTCCGGGCAGGGAATGAAAAACTGTTTTTT. As protein: CASSLVRAGNEKLFF. The chain has TRBV7-6 and TRBJ1-4, with D perhaps TRBD1 (5 bases). CDR1 is SGHVS, CDR2 FNYEAQ, per germline. The CDR3 covers 15 residues. V lost 1 base and J lost 5, with 11 bases in between.

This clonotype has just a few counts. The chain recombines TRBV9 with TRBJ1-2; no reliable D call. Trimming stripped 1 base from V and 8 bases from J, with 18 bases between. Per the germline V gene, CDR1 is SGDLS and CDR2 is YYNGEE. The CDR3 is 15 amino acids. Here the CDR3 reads CASSVLLSGASGYTF. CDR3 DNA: TGTGCCAGCAGCGTACTACTTTCGGGAGCGTCCGGCTACACCTTC.

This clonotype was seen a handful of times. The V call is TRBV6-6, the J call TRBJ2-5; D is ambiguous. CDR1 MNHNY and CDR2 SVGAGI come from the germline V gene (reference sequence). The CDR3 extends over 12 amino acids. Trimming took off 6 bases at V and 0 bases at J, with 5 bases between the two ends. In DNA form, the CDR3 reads TGTGCCAGCAGCAGACACCAAGAGACCCAGTACTTC. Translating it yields CASSRHQETQYF.

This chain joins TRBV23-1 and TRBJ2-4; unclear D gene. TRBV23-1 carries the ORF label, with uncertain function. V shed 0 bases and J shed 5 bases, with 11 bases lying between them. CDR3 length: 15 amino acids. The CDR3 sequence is CASSQSKGYENIQYF. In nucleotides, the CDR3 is TGCGCCAGCAGTCAATCGAAAGGGTATGAAAACATTCAGTACTTC.

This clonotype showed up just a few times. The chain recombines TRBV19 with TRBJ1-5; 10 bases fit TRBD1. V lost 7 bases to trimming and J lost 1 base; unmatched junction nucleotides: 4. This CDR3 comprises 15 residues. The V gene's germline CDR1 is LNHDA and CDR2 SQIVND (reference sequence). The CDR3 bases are TGTGCCAGTAAAAGGACAGGGGGAAGCAATCAGCCCCAGCATTTT. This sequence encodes CASKRTGGSNQPQHF.

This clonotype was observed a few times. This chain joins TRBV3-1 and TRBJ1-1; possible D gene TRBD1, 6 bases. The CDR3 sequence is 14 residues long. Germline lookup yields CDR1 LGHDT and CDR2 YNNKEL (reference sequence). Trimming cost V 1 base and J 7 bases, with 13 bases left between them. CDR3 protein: CASSQALQGFEAFF. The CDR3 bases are TGTGCCAGCAGCCAAGCGCTACAGGGTTTTGAAGCTTTCTTT.

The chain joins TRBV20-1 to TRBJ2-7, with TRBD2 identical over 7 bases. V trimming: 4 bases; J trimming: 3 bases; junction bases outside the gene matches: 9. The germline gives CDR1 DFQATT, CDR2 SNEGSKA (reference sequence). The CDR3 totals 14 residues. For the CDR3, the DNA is TGCAGTGCTACCGGACTAGACGGTAACTACGAGCAGTACTTC. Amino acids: CSATGLDGNYEQYF.

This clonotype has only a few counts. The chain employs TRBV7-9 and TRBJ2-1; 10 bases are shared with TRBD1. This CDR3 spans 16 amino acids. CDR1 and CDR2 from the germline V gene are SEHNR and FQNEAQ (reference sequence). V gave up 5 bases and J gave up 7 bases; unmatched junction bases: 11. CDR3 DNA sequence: TGTGCCAGCAGCAAACAACTGGGACAGGGGTTTAATGAGCAGTTCTTC. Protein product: CASSKQLGQGFNEQFF. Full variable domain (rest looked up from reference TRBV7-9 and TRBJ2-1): DTGVSQNPRHKITKRGQNVTFRCDPISEHNRLYWYRQTLGQGPEFLTYFQNEAQLEKSRLLSDRFSAERPKGSFSTLEIQRTEQGDSAMYLCASSKQLGQGFNEQFFGPGTRLTVL.

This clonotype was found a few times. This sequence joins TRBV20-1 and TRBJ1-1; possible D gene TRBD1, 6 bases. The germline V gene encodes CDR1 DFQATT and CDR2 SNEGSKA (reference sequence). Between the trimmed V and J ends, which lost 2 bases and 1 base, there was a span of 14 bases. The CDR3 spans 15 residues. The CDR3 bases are TGCAGTGCTAGAAGGGGGGGGCGAGGGAACACTGAAGCTTTCTTT. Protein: CSARRGGRGNTEAFF.

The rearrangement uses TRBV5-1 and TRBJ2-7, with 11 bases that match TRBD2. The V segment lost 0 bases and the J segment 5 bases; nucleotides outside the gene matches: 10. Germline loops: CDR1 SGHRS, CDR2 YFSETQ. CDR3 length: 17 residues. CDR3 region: CASSLELAGVSPHEQYF. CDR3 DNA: TGCGCCAGCAGCTTGGAACTAGCGGGAGTATCTCCCCACGAGCAGTACTTC.

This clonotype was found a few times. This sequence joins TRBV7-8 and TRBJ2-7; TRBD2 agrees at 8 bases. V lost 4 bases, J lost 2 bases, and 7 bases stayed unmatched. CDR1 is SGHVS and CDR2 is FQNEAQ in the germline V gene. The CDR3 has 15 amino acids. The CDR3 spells CASSSWGSGAYEQYF. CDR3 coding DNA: TGTGCCAGCAGCTCCTGGGGTAGCGGGGCCTACGAGCAGTACTTC.

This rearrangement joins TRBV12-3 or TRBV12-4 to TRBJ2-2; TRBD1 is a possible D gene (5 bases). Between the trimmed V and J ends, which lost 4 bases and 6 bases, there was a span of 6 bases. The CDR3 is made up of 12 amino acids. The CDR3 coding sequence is TGTGCCAGCAGTTGGGGCTCCGGGGAGCTGTTTTTT. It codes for CASSWGSGELFF.

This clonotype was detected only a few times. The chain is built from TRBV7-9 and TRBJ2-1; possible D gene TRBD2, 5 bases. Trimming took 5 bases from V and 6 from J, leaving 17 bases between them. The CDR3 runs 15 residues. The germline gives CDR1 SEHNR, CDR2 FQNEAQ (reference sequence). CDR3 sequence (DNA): TGTGCCAGCAGCCCGCGGGCGGCGCGCGGCAATGAGCAGTTCTTC. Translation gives CASSPRAARGNEQFF.

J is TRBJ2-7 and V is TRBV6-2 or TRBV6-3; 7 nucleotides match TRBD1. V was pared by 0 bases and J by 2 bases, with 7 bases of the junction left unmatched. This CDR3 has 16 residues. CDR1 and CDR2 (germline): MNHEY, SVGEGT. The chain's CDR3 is CASSYSIYQGAYEQYF. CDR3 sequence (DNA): TGTGCCAGCAGTTACTCGATATACCAGGGGGCCTACGAGCAGTACTTC.

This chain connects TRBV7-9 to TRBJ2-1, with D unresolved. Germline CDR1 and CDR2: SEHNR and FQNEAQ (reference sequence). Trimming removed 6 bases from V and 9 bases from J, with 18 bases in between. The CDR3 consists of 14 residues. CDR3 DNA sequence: TGTGCCAGCAGTATCCCATCACAGCTAACTGAGCAGTTCTTC. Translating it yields CASSIPSQLTEQFF. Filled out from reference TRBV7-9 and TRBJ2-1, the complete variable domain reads DTGVSQNPRHKITKRGQNVTFRCDPISEHNRLYWYRQTLGQGPEFLTYFQNEAQLEKSRLLSDRFSAERPKGSFSTLEIQRTEQGDSAMYLCASSIPSQLTEQFFGPGTRLTVL.

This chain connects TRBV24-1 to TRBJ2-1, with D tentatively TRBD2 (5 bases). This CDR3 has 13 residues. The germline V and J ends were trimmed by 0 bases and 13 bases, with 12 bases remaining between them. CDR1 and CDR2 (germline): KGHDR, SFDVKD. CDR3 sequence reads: CATSDLTELEQFF. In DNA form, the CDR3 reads TGTGCCACCAGTGATTTGACGGAACTAGAACAGTTCTTC.

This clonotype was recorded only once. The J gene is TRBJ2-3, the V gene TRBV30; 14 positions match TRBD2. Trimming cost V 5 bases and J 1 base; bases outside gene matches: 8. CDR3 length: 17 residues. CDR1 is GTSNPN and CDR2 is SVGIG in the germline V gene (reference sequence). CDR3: CAWAGLAGGFGTDTQYF. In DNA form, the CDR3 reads TGTGCCTGGGCCGGACTAGCGGGGGGCTTCGGCACAGATACGCAGTATTTT. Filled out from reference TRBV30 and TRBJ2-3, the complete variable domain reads SQTIHQWPATLVQPVGSPLSLECTVEGTSNPNLYWYRQAAGRGLQLLFYSVGIGQISSEVPQNLSASRPQDRQFILSSKKLLLSDSGFYLCAWAGLAGGFGTDTQYFGPGTRLTVL.

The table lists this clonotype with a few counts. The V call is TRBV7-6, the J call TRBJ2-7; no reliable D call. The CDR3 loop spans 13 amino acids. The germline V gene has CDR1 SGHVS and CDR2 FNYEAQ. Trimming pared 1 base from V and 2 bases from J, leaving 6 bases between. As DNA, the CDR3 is TGTGCCAGCAGCTTAGACCAGACCTACGAGCAGTACTTC. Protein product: CASSLDQTYEQYF.